The 10 T cell receptor beta chains reported below all come from one sample, sequenced in a study of cytomegalovirus exposure and HLA in healthy donors. Primers: 60 Vbeta forward and 13 Jbeta reverse. Sequencing was performed with immunoSEQ multiplex PCR; in TCRdb, only in-frame clones are kept and a portion is missing. The data show 150,000 to 200,000 clones, around 76% seen once. Material for sequencing was PBMCs. These receptors all stem from a woman under 40 in good health and CMV-seropositive.

The chain recombines TRBV28 with TRBJ2-1; 9 bases are a match to TRBD2. Germline values: CDR1 MDHEN, CDR2 SYDVKM. The CDR3 consists of 16 residues. V lost 5 bases, J lost 4 bases, and 9 bases stayed unmatched. CDR3 residues: CASSPDSGGRYNEQFF. CDR3 bases: TGTGCCAGCAGTCCCGATAGCGGGGGCCGATACAATGAGCAGTTCTTC.

In this sample, this clone turned up a few times. V usage is TRBV2 and J usage is TRBJ1-2; maybe TRBD1 (5 bases). This CDR3 is built from 13 residues. CDR1 and CDR2 (germline): SNHLY, FYNNEI. Trimming cost V 8 bases and J 8 bases, with 18 bases left between them. Here the CDR3 DNA reads TGTGCCAGCCACTTCGACAGATCCTGGGGCTACACCTTC. This gives the protein CASHFDRSWGYTF.

J is TRBJ2-3 and V is TRBV9; possibly TRBD2 for D (5 bases). Germline V gives CDR1 SGDLS, CDR2 YYNGEE. This CDR3 comprises 14 residues. The V and J ends lost 2 bases and 1 base respectively, with 8 bases between them. The DNA for the CDR3 is TGTGCCAGCAGCGTTGATAGCGGCACAGATACGCAGTATTTT. Its protein is CASSVDSGTDTQYF. Using reference TRBV9 and TRBJ2-3 for the parts outside the CDR3, the full variable domain is DSGVTQTPKHLITATGQRVTLRCSPRSGDLSVYWYQQSLDQGLQFLIQYYNGEERAKGNILERFSAQQFPDLHSELNLSSLELGDSALYFCASSVDSGTDTQYFGPGTRLTVL.

V and J are TRBV7-2 and TRBJ1-4; no clear D gene. Germline V lookup: CDR1 SGHTA, CDR2 FQGNSA. This CDR3 has 16 amino acids. V gave up 2 bases and J gave up 3 bases, with 13 bases separating them. For the CDR3, the DNA is TGTGCCAGCAGCTTATCACGTCGGTTATCTAATGAAAAACTGTTTTTT. This codes for CASSLSRRLSNEKLFF.

Comments on this clone: Other DNA variants within this sample encode the same CDR3. The rearrangement joins TRBV6-5 to TRBJ1-4; D possibly corresponds to TRBD1 (5 bases). The CDR3 loop spans 13 amino acids. V gave up 2 bases and J gave up 7 bases, with 8 bases separating them. Germline V gene lookup returns CDR1 MNHEY and CDR2 SVGAGI. The CDR3 nucleotides read TGTGCCAGCAGTTACACAAGGGGTGAAAAACTGTTTTTT. Its protein product is CASSYTRGEKLFF.

Points on this clone: Other DNA sequences in the sample encode the same CDR3. J is TRBJ2-5 and V is TRBV5-1; no clear D gene. CDR1 and CDR2 (germline): SGHRS, YFSETQ. Trimming cost V 0 bases and J 0 bases, with 3 bases left between them. CDR3 length equals 13 residues. The CDR3 sequence is CASSLVYQETQYF. The DNA of the CDR3 is TGCGCCAGCAGCTTGGTATACCAAGAGACCCAGTACTTC.

This sequence joins TRBV7-9 and TRBJ2-7; a weak D match, TRBD2 (5 bases). CDR3 length: 12 residues. Per germline, CDR1 SEHNR and CDR2 FQNEAQ (reference sequence). The germline V and J ends were trimmed by 5 bases and 9 bases, with 14 bases remaining between them. Written as DNA, the CDR3 is TGTGCCAGCAGCCCTGTCGGGGAGCGGCAGTACTTC. Translation gives CASSPVGERQYF.

The J gene is TRBJ1-6, the V gene TRBV9; TRBD1 is a possible D gene (5 bases). Looked up from germline, CDR1 is SGDLS and CDR2 is YYNGEE. V lost 4 bases to trimming and J lost 1 base, with 15 bases between them. There are 17 residues in the CDR3. CDR3 loop: CASSFGGGKSYNSPLHF. CDR3 nucleotides: TGTGCCAGCAGCTTCGGGGGGGGGAAATCCTATAATTCACCCCTCCACTTT.

The V gene is TRBV18, the J gene TRBJ2-1, with TRBD2 identical over 8 bases. The V gene's germline CDR1 is KGHSH and CDR2 LQKENI. V lost 3 bases to trimming and J lost 9 bases; unmatched junction nucleotides: 10. The CDR3 length is 15 residues. CDR3 sequence reads: CASSPVFLAGVEQFF. The CDR3 coding sequence is TGTGCCAGCTCACCGGTGTTCCTAGCGGGCGTTGAGCAGTTCTTC.

Only one count was recorded for this clone. The rearrangement uses TRBV6-5 and TRBJ2-7; no firm D call. Germline-derived CDR1 and CDR2 are MNHEY and SVGAGI. Trimming shortened V by 3 bases and J by 0 bases, and 9 bases separated the two germline ends. This CDR3 region has 14 residues. CDR3 sequence reads: CASSYRQDSYEQYF. As DNA, the CDR3 is TGTGCCAGCAGTTATAGGCAGGACTCCTACGAGCAGTACTTC.